These 31 T cell receptor beta chains originate from one sample sequenced in a study of T cells in Graves' hyperthyroidism and ophthalmopathy. What was amplified from RNA transcripts were TCR beta CDR3 regions. Primed by the HTBI set, a first-round RT-PCR was run on the TCR CDR3. A single record per CDR3 protein comes from TCRdb applying MiXCR to the multiplex PCR reads. The sample lists around 200,000 distinct CDR3 sequences; over 15% were seen once. Sequencing was performed on blood. The receptors originated from a woman between 50 and 59 years old with Graves' hyperthyroidism.

Ten or more counts support this clonotype. The chain uses TRBV2 and TRBJ1-2; no clear D. The CDR3 consists of 15 residues. V was trimmed by 4 bases and J by 1 base, leaving 13 bases between them. The germline V gene encodes CDR1 SNHLY and CDR2 FYNNEI. The CDR3 is CASSARPEVNYGYTF. DNA of the CDR3: TGTGCCAGCAGTGCTCGTCCTGAGGTTAACTATGGCTACACCTTC.

This clonotype was seen many times. The chain recombines TRBV12-3 or TRBV12-4 with TRBJ2-3; D call uncertain. Trimming removed 3 bases from V and 4 bases from J, with 11 bases in between. The CDR3 consists of 14 residues. CDR3 sequence (DNA): TGTGCCAGCAGTTTCTTAGGACGGCCAGATACGCAGTATTTT. It specifies CASSFLGRPDTQYF.

This clonotype has more than one count but fewer than ten. The chain links TRBV9 to TRBJ2-1; TRBD2 might be the D (5 bases). Trimming shortened V by 0 bases and J by 14 bases, and 18 bases separated the two germline ends. The CDR3 is made up of 14 amino acids. From germline, CDR1 is SGDLS and CDR2 YYNGEE. The CDR3 coding sequence is TGTGCCAGCAGCGTAGGCGCCTCCGCCGCCGGGAAGTTCTTC. This sequence encodes CASSVGASAAGKFF.

Ten or more counts support this clonotype. V and J are TRBV2 and TRBJ2-7; no reliable D call. The CDR3 extends over 14 amino acids. Between the trimmed V and J ends, which lost 6 bases and 1 base, there was a span of 13 bases. Germline loops: CDR1 SNHLY, CDR2 FYNNEI. In nucleotides, the CDR3 is TGTGCCAGCAGCGTAGTCAGCGCATCCTACGAGCAGTACTTC. Its translation is CASSVVSASYEQYF.

This clonotype occurred many times. The chain links TRBV7-9 to TRBJ2-3, with D uncertain. V shed 3 bases and J shed 5 bases, with 3 bases lying between them. CDR3 length: 11 amino acids. CDR1 is SEHNR, CDR2 FQNEAQ, per germline (reference sequence). The chain's CDR3 is CASSFGDTQYF. Here the CDR3 DNA reads TGTGCCAGCAGCTTTGGAGATACGCAGTATTTT.

Ten or more counts support this clonotype. V usage is TRBV19 and J usage is TRBJ1-2; no firm D call. V gave up 4 bases and J gave up 3 bases, with 12 bases separating them. Germline loops: CDR1 LNHDA, CDR2 SQIVND (reference sequence). The CDR3 runs 14 residues. The CDR3 reads CASSNPDGYYGYTF. The CDR3 coding sequence is TGTGCCAGTAGTAACCCGGACGGCTACTATGGCTACACCTTC.

The sample holds many counts of this clonotype. The chain uses TRBV7-6 and TRBJ1-1, with unresolved D. Germline V gene lookup returns CDR1 SGHVS and CDR2 FNYEAQ. The CDR3 runs to 14 residues. V was pared by 2 bases and J by 8 bases, with 15 bases between. CDR3 residues: CASSLKRLGTEAFF. The CDR3 DNA reads as TGTGCCAGCAGCTTAAAGAGACTCGGCACGGAAGCTTTCTTT.

This clonotype was seen repeatedly, ten times or more. This chain links TRBV6-2 or TRBV6-3 with TRBJ1-1, with 7 bases fitting TRBD1. Germline trimming cut 3 bases from V and 5 bases from J; bases unmatched to any gene: 15. The CDR3 runs to 17 residues. CDR1 and CDR2 (germline): MNHEY, SVGEGT. CDR3 sequence (DNA): TGTGCCAGCAGTTATACCAGGGGGATCTCCCCGGAAACTGAAGCTTTCTTT. Translation: CASSYTRGISPETEAFF.

In this sample, this clonotype turned up many times. The J gene is TRBJ2-3, the V gene TRBV15, with TRBD1 matching 10 bases. With 8 bases clipped from V and 6 bases from J, the junction kept 8 bases outside the gene matches. The CDR3 consists of 14 residues. Per the germline V gene, CDR1 is LNHNV and CDR2 is YYDKDF (reference sequence). Here the CDR3 reads CATGEGQGPDTQYF. The CDR3 DNA sequence: TGTGCCACCGGGGAGGGACAGGGGCCCGATACGCAGTATTTT. Full variable domain (missing parts from reference TRBV15 and TRBJ2-3): DAMVIQNPRYQVTQFGKPVTLSCSQTLNHNVMYWYQQKSSQAPKLLFHYYDKDFNNEADTPDNFQSRRPNTSFCFLDIRSPGLGDTAMYLCATGEGQGPDTQYFGPGTRLTVL.

Many counts were recorded for this clonotype. The chain combines TRBV7-9 with TRBJ1-3, with 8 bases fitting TRBD1. In germline, CDR1 is SEHNR, CDR2 FQNEAQ (reference sequence). The CDR3 is made up of 17 amino acids. The V segment lost 6 bases and the J segment 0 bases; nucleotides outside the gene matches: 10. CDR3 amino acids: CASSPQQGAFSGNTIYF. CDR3 DNA sequence: TGTGCCAGCAGTCCTCAGCAGGGGGCCTTCTCTGGAAACACCATATATTTT.

This clonotype was counted at least ten times. V is TRBV2 and J is TRBJ1-5, with 9 bases aligning to TRBD1. V lost 6 bases to trimming and J lost 6 bases; unmatched junction nucleotides: 3. CDR1 is SNHLY and CDR2 is FYNNEI in the germline V gene. The CDR3 covers 13 residues. For the CDR3, the DNA is TGTGCCAGCAGGGACAGGGGCGCTCAGCCCCAGCATTTT. Amino acids: CASRDRGAQPQHF.

This clonotype appeared once. The V call is TRBV28, the J call TRBJ2-2; 8 bases align to TRBD2. The germline CDR1 and CDR2 sequences are MDHEN and SYDVKM. V trimming: 2 bases; J trimming: 4 bases; junction bases outside the gene matches: 6. The CDR3 extends over 16 amino acids. The CDR3 protein is CASSLSLAGPTGELFF. In nucleotides, the CDR3 is TGTGCCAGCAGTTTAAGTCTAGCGGGCCCCACCGGGGAGCTGTTTTTT.

J is TRBJ2-7 and V is TRBV4-1; 8 bases fit TRBD1. Germline-derived CDR1 and CDR2 are MGHRA and YSYEKL. Unmatched junction bases numbered 7, after V lost 0 bases and J lost 3 bases. The CDR3 consists of 16 residues. The CDR3 DNA reads as TGCGCCAGCAGCCAAGAGGGGGGACAGGTGTTCTACGAGCAGTACTTC. Amino acid sequence: CASSQEGGQVFYEQYF.

This clonotype came up many times. V usage is TRBV5-1 and J usage is TRBJ2-5; 8 nucleotides match TRBD2. The germline gives CDR1 SGHRS, CDR2 YFSETQ. The CDR3 is made up of 16 amino acids. The V and J ends lost 0 bases and 3 bases, in that order; junction bases with no gene match: 7. CDR3: CASSLGGLASEETQYF. The CDR3 DNA reads as TGCGCCAGCAGCTTGGGCGGACTAGCCTCTGAAGAGACCCAGTACTTC.

The rearrangement joins TRBV4-1 to TRBJ1-4; no firm D call. Germline V gives CDR1 MGHRA, CDR2 YSYEKL. V was trimmed by 11 bases and J by 0 bases, leaving 10 bases between them. The CDR3 has 13 amino acids. CDR3 nucleotide sequence: TGCGCCTCCTGTCGCGCAACTAATGAAAAACTGTTTTTT. Protein sequence: CASCRATNEKLFF.

In its sample, this clonotype was seen many times. The DNA for the CDR3 is TGCGCCAGCAGCCAAGTTTCAGGGTCTGGGACTGAAGCTTTCTTT. Translated, it gives CASSQVSGSGTEAFF. This chain joins TRBV4-1 and TRBJ1-1; weak D call: TRBD1 (5 bases). The CDR3 spans 15 residues. Germline V lookup: CDR1 MGHRA, CDR2 YSYEKL. V was clipped by 1 base and J by 5 bases, with 14 bases between them.

This clonotype was observed many times. CDR3 sequence (DNA): TGTGCCAGCAGGGCCGGACGGGCGGACACCGGGGAGCTGTTTTTT. Its translation: CASRAGRADTGELFF. The chain couples TRBV2 to TRBJ2-2; no reliable D call. Germline values: CDR1 SNHLY, CDR2 FYNNEI. Between the trimmed V and J ends, which lost 6 bases and 3 bases, there was a span of 14 bases. This CDR3 spans 15 amino acids. Full variable domain (rest looked up from reference TRBV2 and TRBJ2-2): EPEVTQTPSHQVTQMGQEVILRCVPISNHLYFYWYRQILGQKVEFLVSFYNNEISEKSEIFDDQFSVERPDGSNFTLKIRSTKLEDSAMYFCASRAGRADTGELFFGEGSRLTVL.

This clonotype has at least ten counts. The chain uses TRBV28 and TRBJ1-5; 8 bases agree with TRBD1. Germline-derived CDR1 and CDR2 are MDHEN and SYDVKM. Trimming removed 3 bases from V and 7 bases from J; junction bases left unmatched: 8. The CDR3 is 15 amino acids. Here the CDR3 DNA reads TGTGCCAGCAGTTTGTCAGACAGGGGAGGGCAGCCCCAGCATTTT. It specifies CASSLSDRGGQPQHF.

V is TRBV5-1 and J is TRBJ1-3, with D tentatively TRBD1 (6 bases). Trimming took 0 bases from V and 0 from J, leaving 7 bases between them. CDR1 is SGHRS and CDR2 is YFSETQ in the germline V gene. CDR3 size: 15 residues. The CDR3 region is CASSLGTASGNTIYF. The CDR3 DNA sequence: TGCGCCAGCAGCTTGGGGACAGCCTCTGGAAACACCATATATTTT. Based on the CDR3 plus reference TRBV5-1 and TRBJ1-3, the full variable domain is KAGVTQTPRYLIKTRGQQVTLSCSPISGHRSVSWYQQTPGQGLQFLFEYFSETQRNKGNFPGRFSGRQFSNSRSEMNVSTLELGDSALYLCASSLGTASGNTIYFGEGSWLTVV.

This clonotype was counted many times. The rearrangement uses TRBV7-9 and TRBJ2-3; D uncertain. Trimming pared 5 bases from V and 0 bases from J, leaving 21 bases between. CDR1 and CDR2 (germline): SEHNR, FQNEAQ (reference sequence). This CDR3 comprises 18 residues. DNA for the CDR3: TGTGCCAGCAGCCCGAAAGCTGGTGGCCAAAGGAGCACAGATACGCAGTATTTT. Protein sequence: CASSPKAGGQRSTDTQYF.

This clonotype has ten or more counts. This chain links TRBV7-2 with TRBJ2-7; D is undetermined. The CDR3 sequence is 14 residues long. Trimming removed 3 bases from V and 2 bases from J, with 11 bases in between. Germline V CDR1 and CDR2: SGHTA, FQGNSA. The CDR3 coding sequence is TGTGCCAGCAGCTTGTCCCCAGTCCCCTACGAGCAGTACTTC. Amino acids: CASSLSPVPYEQYF.

This clonotype was seen repeatedly, ten times or more. The chain joins TRBV20-1 to TRBJ1-2, with D unresolved. Trimming removed 5 bases from V and 0 bases from J, with 19 bases in between. Looked up from germline, CDR1 is DFQATT and CDR2 is SNEGSKA (reference sequence). This CDR3 is 16 amino acids long. The CDR3 spells CSAYTGRHSANYGYTF. CDR3 DNA sequence: TGCAGTGCTTATACCGGACGACACTCAGCTAACTATGGCTACACCTTC.

This clonotype was detected ten times or more. V and J are TRBV19 and TRBJ1-6; 9 bases are shared with TRBD1. This CDR3 has 16 residues. J was trimmed by 8 bases and V by 5 bases; bases with no gene match: 10. Germline CDR1 LNHDA, CDR2 SQIVND (reference sequence). This CDR3 reads CASSPRTGVPYSPLHF. The DNA of the CDR3 is TGTGCCAGTAGTCCCCGGACAGGGGTTCCCTATTCACCCCTCCACTTT. Supplemented by reference TRBV19 and TRBJ1-6, the full variable domain reads DGGITQSPKYLFRKEGQNVTLSCEQNLNHDAMYWYRQDPGQGLRLIYYSQIVNDFQKGDIAEGYSVSREKKESFPLTVTSAQKNPTAFYLCASSPRTGVPYSPLHFGNGTRLTVT.

This clonotype was detected ten times or more. The rearrangement uses TRBV7-9 and TRBJ2-3; tentatively, D is TRBD2 (5 bases). The CDR3 extends over 16 amino acids. Germline CDR1 SEHNR, CDR2 FQNEAQ (reference sequence). V was cut by 5 bases and J by 0 bases, with 15 bases left in between. The CDR3 spells CASSMDGGTSTDTQYF. CDR3 nucleotide sequence: TGTGCCAGCAGCATGGACGGAGGCACTAGCACAGATACGCAGTATTTT.

This clonotype was observed many times. The genes are TRBV11-2 and TRBJ1-1; D gene uncertain. This CDR3 comprises 12 residues. Trimming stripped 1 base from V and 3 bases from J, with 3 bases between. Germline CDR1 reads SGHAT; CDR2 reads FQNNGV. CDR3 DNA sequence: TGTGCCAGCAGCTTAGCCCACACTGAAGCTTTCTTT. Its protein is CASSLAHTEAFF. The entire variable domain, with the rest obtained from reference TRBV11-2 and TRBJ1-1, is as follows: EAGVAQSPRYKIIEKRQSVAFWCNPISGHATLYWYQQILGQGPKLLIQFQNNGVVDDSQLPKDRFSAERLKGVDSTLKIQPAKLEDSAVYLCASSLAHTEAFFGQGTRLTVV.

On this clonotype itself: Being one base from a much bigger clone, this may be a read error. The chain is built from TRBV7-9 and TRBJ1-1; D unresolved. The CDR3 loop spans 12 amino acids. From germline, CDR1 is SEHNR and CDR2 FQNEAQ (reference sequence). The V gene lost 6 bases and the J gene lost 4 bases, with 9 bases spanning the gap. The CDR3 region is CASRLKGTEAFF. The CDR3 nucleotides read TGTGCCAGCAGATTAAAAGGCACTGAAGCTTTCTTT.

Of note for this clonotype: This clone may be a read error of a much larger clone one base away. The chain recombines TRBV9 with TRBJ1-3; D remains unclear. CDR1 and CDR2 from the germline V gene are SGDLS and YYNGEE. The CDR3 has 15 residues. The CDR3 here is CASNVDPDGGNTIYF. The CDR3, as DNA: TGTGCCAGCAACGTAGACCCGGACGGAGGAAACACCATATATTTT.

This clonotype has at least ten counts. The chain couples TRBV27 to TRBJ2-5; 13 bases map to TRBD2. The junction had 7 bases not matched to a gene; V was cut back by 4 bases and J by 2 bases. The CDR3 has 17 residues. The germline gives CDR1 MNHEY, CDR2 SMNVEV (reference sequence). Here the CDR3 reads CASSSLGLAGVQETQYF. CDR3 in DNA: TGTGCCAGCAGTTCCCTTGGACTAGCGGGGGTTCAAGAGACCCAGTACTTC.

Only one count was recorded for this clonotype. This chain joins TRBV20-1 and TRBJ2-5; TRBD1 might be the D (6 bases). CDR1 is DFQATT and CDR2 is SNEGSKA in the germline V gene (reference sequence). The CDR3 extends over 13 amino acids. V lost 2 bases, J lost 0 bases, and 7 bases lay in between. Written as DNA, the CDR3 is TGCAGTGCTAGAACAGGGTACCAAGAGACCCAGTACTTC. Translating it yields CSARTGYQETQYF.

This clonotype was seen many times. In DNA form, the CDR3 reads TGTGCCAGCAGCCAAGACCCCAACAAGGAGAACACTGAAGCTTTCTTT. It specifies CASSQDPNKENTEAFF. The J gene is TRBJ1-1, the V gene TRBV3-2. TRBV3-2 is described as a pseudogene. This CDR3 contains 16 residues.

This clonotype was observed once. The chain links TRBV6-1 to TRBJ1-4, with 9 bases that match TRBD1. Germline V gene sequence: CDR1 MNHNS, CDR2 SASEGT. V shed 10 bases and J 7 bases; nucleotides not matched to a gene: 10. The CDR3 spans 14 residues. CDR3 sequence (DNA): TGTGCCACCCTAGCCGGGACAGGGAGTGAAAAACTGTTTTTT. It is translated as CATLAGTGSEKLFF.